This T cell receptor (beta chain) comes out of a study of Ad26.COV2.S vaccination and SARS-CoV-2 variants. Specified treatment: around 19 received Ad26.COV2.S at low or high dose, single or two shots; roughly 5 received placebo; per-sample allocation not given. Sampling was performed 63 days after the first vaccine or placebo injection. The assay was immunoSEQ multiplex PCR, and TCRdb's table has in-frame clones only and misses some. The sample records about 350,000 clones, 65% to 90% being singletons. The CDR3 is made up of 14 amino acids. Per the germline V gene, CDR1 is SGHKS and CDR2 is YYEKEE (reference sequence). Deletions cut 0 bases from V and 7 bases from J, with 11 bases between.

The V call is TRBV5-5, the J call TRBJ2-4; D ambiguous. The clonotype comes from a person aged 18-65 years who received the Ad26.COV2.S COVID-19 vaccine or a placebo. Specimen: peripheral blood, collected in a trial of Ad26.COV2.S vaccine versus placebo. The CDR3 loop reads CASSLGLVDNIQYF. The CDR3 DNA follows: TGTGCCAGCAGCTTGGGGTTGGTCGATAACATTCAGTACTTC. The whole variable domain, filled in from reference TRBV5-5 and TRBJ2-4, reads DAGVTQSPTHLIKTRGQQVTLRCSPISGHKSVSWYQQVLGQGPQFIFQYYEKEERGRGNFPDRFSARQFPNYSSELNVNALLLGDSALYLCASSLGLVDNIQYFGAGTRLSVL.